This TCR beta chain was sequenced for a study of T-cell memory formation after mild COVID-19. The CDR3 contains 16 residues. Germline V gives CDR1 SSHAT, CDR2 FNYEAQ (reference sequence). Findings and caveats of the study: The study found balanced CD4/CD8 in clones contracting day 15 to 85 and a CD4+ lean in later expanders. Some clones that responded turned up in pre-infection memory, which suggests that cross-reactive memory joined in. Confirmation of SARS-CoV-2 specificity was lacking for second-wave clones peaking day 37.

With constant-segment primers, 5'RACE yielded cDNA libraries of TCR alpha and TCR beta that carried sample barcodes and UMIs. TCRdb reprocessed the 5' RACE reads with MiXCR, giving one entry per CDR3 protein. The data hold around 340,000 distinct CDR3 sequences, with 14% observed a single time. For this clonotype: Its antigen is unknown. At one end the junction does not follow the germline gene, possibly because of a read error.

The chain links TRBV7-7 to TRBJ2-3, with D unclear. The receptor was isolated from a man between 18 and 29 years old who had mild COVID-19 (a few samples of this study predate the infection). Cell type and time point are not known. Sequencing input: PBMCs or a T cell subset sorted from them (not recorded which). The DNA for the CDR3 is TGTGCTAGCAGCCCCTCTACCGCCCCCTCCGGCAATACGCAGTATTTT. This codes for CASSPSTAPSGNTQYF.